The clone carrying this T cell receptor beta chain was counted at least ten times. The V gene lost 0 bases and the J gene lost 7 bases, with 7 bases spanning the gap. The CDR3 loop spans 13 amino acids. Germline loops: CDR1 MNHEY, CDR2 SVGAGI. The sample originates from a study of regulatory T cells in long-lasting Graves disease. With iRepertoire HTBI primers and Arm-PCR of CDR3 regions, TCR beta libraries were built. TCRdb reprocessed the multiplex PCR reads via MiXCR and lists one record per CDR3 protein. The table records a few hundred thousand distinct CDR3 sequences, roughly 14% of them present only once. Time point described: newly diagnosed GD, antithyroid drugs for less than 3 months. Generation of the TCR library employed RNA extracted from PBMCs. These same records also appear under a second study, on T cells in Graves' hyperthyroidism and ophthalmopathy. Per that study: Stable hyperthyroidism was told apart from ophthalmopathy by a model built on 13 V-J features.

Source: peripheral blood mononuclear cells (PBMCs), taken at new diagnosis, from a patient treated with antithyroid drugs. This chain links TRBV6-5 with TRBJ1-5; no clear D. The sequence was collected from a man aged 25-45 years with Graves disease. The DNA for the CDR3 is TGTGCCAGCAGTTACTCGATTGGGCAGCCCCAGCATTTT. Amino acids: CASSYSIGQPQHF.